The 13 T cell receptor beta chains below come from one sample, sequenced in a study of blood T cell repertoires in COVID-19. Clones were read by immunoSEQ multiplex PCR, and TCRdb kept only the in-frame ones, dropping some. Here the sample spans 200,000 to 300,000 clones, approximately 91% being singletons. Sequenced sample: peripheral blood. The receptors shown here come from a human donor in a cohort sampled during active COVID-19.

The chain recombines TRBV5-6 with TRBJ1-2; a possible D gene is TRBD1 (5 bases). The CDR3 covers 14 residues. Germline CDR1 reads SGHDT; CDR2 reads YYEEEE. The V and J ends lost 5 bases and 0 bases respectively, with 11 bases between them. The CDR3 region is CASRVDSPNYGYTF. CDR3 sequence (DNA): TGTGCCAGCAGGGTAGACAGTCCTAACTATGGCTACACCTTC.

The V and J genes are TRBV28 and TRBJ2-5; D may be TRBD1 (5 bases). In germline, CDR1 is MDHEN, CDR2 SYDVKM. V was clipped by 5 bases and J by 1 base, with 14 bases between them. The CDR3 contains 15 residues. In DNA form, the CDR3 reads TGTGCCAGCAGTCCCCAAAGGGGATCCCAAGAGACCCAGTACTTC. It yields the protein CASSPQRGSQETQYF.

The J gene is TRBJ1-2, the V gene TRBV2; perhaps TRBD1 as D (6 bases). V was shortened by 8 bases and J by 0 bases, with 19 bases between the two germline ends. This CDR3 has 16 residues. Germline values: CDR1 SNHLY, CDR2 FYNNEI. CDR3: CASEGQTREPNYGYTF. The CDR3 DNA sequence: TGTGCCAGCGAGGGACAAACCAGGGAACCTAACTATGGCTACACCTTC.

The V gene is TRBV4-2, the J gene TRBJ2-5; TRBD2 aligns across 7 bases. The germline gives CDR1 LGHNA, CDR2 YNFKEQ. Trimming took 2 bases from V and 5 from J; bases not matched to a gene: 5. The CDR3 consists of 14 residues. In DNA form, the CDR3 reads TGTGCCAGCAGCCAACCTAGCGGCGCTGAGACCCAGTACTTC. Protein sequence: CASSQPSGAETQYF.

This clone was observed once. The V call is TRBV7-8, the J call TRBJ2-7, with 10 bases matching TRBD2. Per the germline V gene, CDR1 is SGHVS and CDR2 is FQNEAQ. J gave up 3 bases and V 3 bases, and 5 bases lay outside the gene matches. The CDR3 runs 15 residues. The CDR3 nucleotides read TGTGCCAGCAGCTTGATGCGACTAGCGGGCTACGAGCAGTACTTC. It encodes CASSLMRLAGYEQYF.

The rearrangement joins TRBV10-3 to TRBJ1-3; perhaps TRBD1 as D (6 bases). V shed 8 bases and J shed 7 bases, with 18 bases lying between them. Germline CDR1 is ENHRY and CDR2 is SYGVKD. There are 14 residues in the CDR3. DNA for the CDR3: TGTGCCATCCACAGGGACATGGCCTCGAACACCATATATTTT. Its protein product is CAIHRDMASNTIYF.

The gene calls are TRBV4-3 and TRBJ1-2; 7 bases align to TRBD1. V lost 3 bases and J lost 4; bases outside the gene matches: 2. The CDR3 runs to 13 residues. Germline V lookup: CDR1 LGHNA, CDR2 YSLEER. CDR3 in DNA: TGCGCCAGCAGCCAGAGGGGGCTCTATGGCTACACCTTC. Its translation: CASSQRGLYGYTF.

Worth noting for this clone: The junction differs from germline at one of its ends, possibly a read error. This chain connects TRBV7-7 to TRBJ2-1; TRBD2 aligns across 10 bases. Germline values: CDR1 SSHAT, CDR2 FNYEAQ (reference sequence). The CDR3 is 16 amino acids. This CDR3 is CASSLGSLAGAGEQFF. In nucleotides, the CDR3 is TGTGCTAGCAGCTTAGGGTCCCTAGCGGGAGCCGGCGAGCAGTTCTTC.

The chain employs TRBV3-1 (or the pseudogene TRBV3-2) and TRBJ2-3, with D maybe TRBD2 (6 bases). Germline V gene lookup returns CDR1 LGHDT and CDR2 YNNKEL (reference sequence). The length of the CDR3 is 15 residues. V lost 1 base and J 0 bases, leaving 8 bases between the germline ends. The CDR3 DNA follows: TGTGCCAGCAGCCAAGCTAGCGAGAGCACAGATACGCAGTATTTT. Translated: CASSQASESTDTQYF.

The chain employs TRBV7-9 and TRBJ1-4, with D perhaps matching TRBD1 (6 bases). Germline loops: CDR1 SEHNR, CDR2 FQNEAQ (reference sequence). The CDR3 has 16 residues. The V and J ends lost 5 bases and 4 bases respectively, with 17 bases between them. The CDR3 DNA follows: TGTGCCAGCAGCGGACCTCAGGGGAGTGGTAATGAAAAACTGTTTTTT. It codes for CASSGPQGSGNEKLFF.

The V gene is TRBV6-1, the J gene TRBJ1-4; weak D call: TRBD1 (5 bases). Germline assignment: CDR1 MNHNS and CDR2 SASEGT. The CDR3 is made up of 14 amino acids. The V end lost 1 base, the J end lost 13 bases, and 16 bases lay between the germline ends. The CDR3 region has the DNA TGTGCCAGCAGTGAAGGGGACTTCGGAAAATCACTGTTTTTT. This gives the protein CASSEGDFGKSLFF.

CDR3 nucleotide sequence: TGCGCCAGCAGCATCCGTCCGGGGGGGTCCTACGAGCAGTACTTC. As protein: CASSIRPGGSYEQYF. This chain uses TRBV4-3 with TRBJ2-7; 8 nucleotides agree with TRBD2. V lost 5 bases, J lost 1 base, and 7 bases stayed unmatched. The CDR3 loop spans 15 amino acids. Germline loops: CDR1 LGHNA, CDR2 YSLEER.

The rearrangement joins TRBV4-1 to TRBJ2-7, with 7 bases lining up with TRBD1. CDR1 is MGHRA, CDR2 YSYEKL, per germline. J gave up 4 bases and V 0 bases, and 6 bases lay outside the gene matches. The CDR3 totals 15 residues. CDR3 bases: TGCGCCAGCAGCCAAGATAACAGGGGTGGTTACGAGCAGTACTTC. Translated: CASSQDNRGGYEQYF.